This entry is about one TCR beta chain. Which cohort a participant joined came from the clinical history participants gave. Clones were sequenced by immunoSEQ multiplex PCR, and TCRdb holds only the in-frame ones, with some missing. This sample has about 140,000 clones, with 84% found just once. The CDR3 spans 15 residues. Trimming at V came to 1 base and at J to 3 bases, leaving 6 bases not matched to a gene. The germline gives CDR1 MGHRA, CDR2 YSYEKL. The source of the sample is a study of blood T cell repertoires in COVID-19. About the study: Sources were T cells, B-cell-depleted T cells, or PBMCs; the material itself was cDNA or gDNA.

This TCR derives from a woman in her late teens or twenties who had been exposed to COVID-19. The chain uses TRBV4-1 and TRBJ2-7; 7 bases agree with TRBD1. Sequencing was performed on PBMCs or T cells enriched from blood (not recorded which). The CDR3 DNA reads as TGCGCCAGCAGCCAAGTTGACAGGGCAGGCTACGAGCAGTACTTC. Translating gives CASSQVDRAGYEQYF.